The clone carrying this T cell receptor (beta chain) appeared a single time. Its antigen remains unknown. As TCR cDNA was made by 5'RACE template switching, a universal primer site and UMIs were added. TCRdb re-called the 5' RACE reads with MiXCR, one entry per CDR3 protein. The sample holds a few hundred thousand distinct CDR3 sequences, around a tenth seen once. Germline CDR1 is SGHTA and CDR2 is FQGNSA. V was shortened by 5 bases and J by 7 bases, with 14 bases between the two germline ends. The CDR3 contains 13 residues. The sample originates from a study of T cells after yellow fever vaccination. Study-level points and caveats: Among primary-vaccination clones, most reappeared after the booster, at approximately 96% for CD4 and roughly 88% for CD8.

This TCR derives from a young man who received the YFV17D yellow fever vaccine. The specimen comprised PBMCs, sampled on the day of the first yellow fever vaccination. This chain links TRBV7-2 with TRBJ1-2; a weak D match, TRBD1 (6 bases). This chain's CDR3 is CASSRQASAGYTF. The CDR3 DNA follows: TGTGCCAGCAGCAGACAGGCCAGTGCTGGCTACACCTTC.